This T cell receptor beta chain derives from a study of blood T cells in healthy people across ages. Germline loops: CDR1 KGHDR, CDR2 SFDVKD. This CDR3 is 19 amino acids long. Trimming at V came to 3 bases and at J to 4 bases, leaving 11 bases not matched to a gene. Sample-barcoded 5' priming and a J-beta primer mix drove a second PCR of about 7 to 11 cycles. All samples yielded 2.5 million or more CDR3-containing paired-end reads. One entry per CDR3 protein results from TCRdb running MiXCR on the 5' RACE reads. The repertoire holds some 1.5 million distinct CDR3 sequences, with roughly 30% as singletons. In its sample, this clonotype was seen a few times.

Sequenced input: blood. The chain carries TRBV24-1 and TRBJ2-1, with TRBD2 matching 13 bases. The source of this sequence is a woman aged 25 to 45 in good health. The CDR3 spells CATSDMTSGGPGTYNEQFF. Written as DNA, the CDR3 is TGTGCCACCAGTGATATGACTAGCGGGGGGCCAGGCACATACAATGAGCAGTTCTTC.